The 24 T cell receptor beta chains below come from one sample, sequenced in a study of Tregs in tolerant kidney transplant recipients. The table came from immunoSEQ multiplex PCR; TCRdb's copy has only in-frame clones and leaves some out. The data contain about 110,000 clones, 90% of them singletons. The sequencing used CD4+ T cells from blood, collected before the transplant. Receptor source: a human donor who received a combined kidney and bone marrow transplant.

The chain has TRBV6-5 and TRBJ2-7; 7 bases line up with TRBD2. V gave up 7 bases and J gave up 1 base; unmatched junction bases: 10. Germline V gene lookup returns CDR1 MNHEY and CDR2 SVGAGI. This CDR3 spans 15 amino acids. This chain's CDR3 is CASTSPGGNSYEQYF. Here the CDR3 DNA reads TGTGCCAGCACCTCCCCGGGAGGCAATTCCTACGAGCAGTACTTC.

This chain links TRBV28 with TRBJ2-3; 13 nucleotides align to TRBD2. Germline-derived CDR1 and CDR2 are MDHEN and SYDVKM. J lost 5 bases, V lost 4 bases, and 9 bases had no gene match. The CDR3 extends over 17 amino acids. The CDR3 DNA sequence: TGTGCCAGCAGTTCCCAACTAGCGGGAGGGGCGTTAGATACGCAGTATTTT. Its translation: CASSSQLAGGALDTQYF.

Only a few counts were recorded for this clone. The chain couples TRBV19 to TRBJ1-1; D is perhaps TRBD1 (5 bases). The CDR3 length is 15 residues. The V gene's germline CDR1 is LNHDA and CDR2 SQIVND (reference sequence). Trimming took off 5 bases at V and 3 bases at J, with 16 bases between the two ends. CDR3 in amino acids: CASSDWGGIDTEAFF. DNA of the CDR3: TGTGCCAGTAGTGATTGGGGGGGAATAGACACTGAAGCTTTCTTT.

The chain carries TRBV20-1 and TRBJ1-1, with D perhaps TRBD1 (6 bases). V lost 3 bases, J lost 7 bases, and 9 bases lay in between. The length of the CDR3 is 11 residues. Germline CDR1 and CDR2: DFQATT and SNEGSKA (reference sequence). The DNA for the CDR3 is TGCAGTGCTAGCCGGGACATTGAAGCTTTCTTT. Translated, it gives CSASRDIEAFF.

The chain carries TRBV6-6 and TRBJ2-7, with a possible D match to TRBD1 (6 bases). CDR3 length: 14 residues. CDR1 and CDR2 (germline): MNHNY, SVGAGI (reference sequence). V lost 6 bases and J 1 base, leaving 13 bases between the germline ends. The CDR3: CASSPTGLSYEQYF. The CDR3 DNA reads TGTGCCAGCAGCCCGACAGGCCTATCCTACGAGCAGTACTTC.

The J gene is TRBJ2-3, the V gene TRBV25-1; 11 nucleotides line up with TRBD2. There are 18 residues in the CDR3. Germline CDR1 and CDR2: MGHDK and SYGVNS. The V segment lost 1 base and the J segment 4 bases; nucleotides outside the gene matches: 10. DNA of the CDR3: TGTGCCAGCAGTGAATTCGTCGTGGGTAGCGGGAGGGCAGATACGCAGTATTTT. This sequence encodes CASSEFVVGSGRADTQYF.

This chain connects TRBV11-3 to TRBJ2-3, with 7 positions matching TRBD2. This CDR3 region has 14 residues. V shed 4 bases and J 1 base; nucleotides not matched to a gene: 2. The germline V gene has CDR1 SGHNT and CDR2 YENEEA. CDR3 region: CASSWAGGTDTQYF. The CDR3 DNA is TGTGCCAGCAGCTGGGCGGGGGGCACAGATACGCAGTATTTT.

This clone was seen once. J is TRBJ1-6 and V is TRBV7-2; 7 bases match TRBD1. Unmatched junction bases numbered 2, after V lost 1 base and J lost 5 bases. The CDR3 loop spans 15 amino acids. The V gene's germline CDR1 is SGHTA and CDR2 FQGNSA. CDR3 DNA sequence: TGTGCCAGCAGCTTAGGGACAGGAAATAATTCACCCCTCCACTTT. It codes for CASSLGTGNNSPLHF.

The rearrangement uses TRBV6-1 and TRBJ1-2; 9 nucleotides agree with TRBD1. This CDR3 region has 14 residues. V shed 6 bases and J 4 bases; nucleotides not matched to a gene: 6. CDR1 and CDR2 from the germline V gene are MNHNS and SASEGT. The CDR3 sequence is CASRGTGLSYGYTF. For the CDR3, the DNA is TGTGCCAGCAGGGGGACAGGGTTAAGCTATGGCTACACCTTC.

J is TRBJ2-3 and V is TRBV7-9; weak D call: TRBD2 (6 bases). Germline V gene sequence: CDR1 SEHNR, CDR2 FQNEAQ (reference sequence). Deletions cut 4 bases from V and 3 bases from J, with 14 bases between. The length of the CDR3 is 15 residues. The CDR3 sequence: CASSSGGSGTDTQYF. DNA of the CDR3: TGTGCCAGCAGCTCCGGGGGATCAGGGACAGATACGCAGTATTTT.

Written as DNA, the CDR3 is TGTGCCAGCAGCTTAGCGCCGGAGGACGAGCAGTACTTC. It specifies CASSLAPEDEQYF. This chain joins TRBV7-2 and TRBJ2-7, with D possibly matching TRBD2 (5 bases). Trimming shortened V by 0 bases and J by 5 bases, and 8 bases separated the two germline ends. This CDR3 comprises 13 residues. CDR1 and CDR2 (germline): SGHTA, FQGNSA.

This sequence joins TRBV7-5 and TRBJ1-5; the table's D gene call, TRBD1, was not cross checked with the DNA. TRBV7-5 is given as a pseudogene. CDR3 length: 17 residues. Here the CDR3 DNA reads TGTGTCAGAAGCTTACATCGGGACAGGGCTCCCCCTCAGCCCCAGCATTTT. As protein: CVRSLHRDRAPPQPQHF.

The rearrangement links TRBV7-9 to TRBJ1-2; D gene ambiguous. The V end lost 2 bases, the J end lost 8 bases, and 18 bases lay between the germline ends. The germline V gene has CDR1 SEHNR and CDR2 FQNEAQ (reference sequence). The CDR3 is 15 residues long. The CDR3 here is CASSLLDVRGRGYTF. DNA of the CDR3: TGTGCCAGCAGCTTATTGGATGTGCGGGGTAGGGGCTACACCTTC.

The gene calls are TRBV6-5 and TRBJ1-5; the D gene is possibly TRBD1 (5 bases). The CDR3 contains 13 residues. Germline lookup yields CDR1 MNHEY and CDR2 SVGAGI. V was cut by 7 bases and J by 10 bases, with 17 bases left in between. For the CDR3, the DNA is TGTGCCAGCACGCAGGGTACCCAGCACCCCCAGCATTTT. This translates into CASTQGTQHPQHF.

This rearrangement joins TRBV9 to TRBJ1-3; D possibly corresponds to TRBD1 (6 bases). CDR1 is SGDLS and CDR2 is YYNGEE in the germline V gene. The CDR3 covers 16 residues. Deletions cut 0 bases from V and 8 bases from J, with 18 bases between. CDR3 sequence: CASSVGIRGDWDTIYF. The CDR3 coding sequence is TGTGCCAGCAGCGTAGGGATCAGGGGTGATTGGGACACCATATATTTT.

The chain couples TRBV5-1 to TRBJ1-1, with D maybe TRBD1 (6 bases). The CDR3 totals 16 residues. V lost 3 bases, J lost 2 bases, and 17 bases lay in between. Germline loops: CDR1 SGHRS, CDR2 YFSETQ. CDR3 sequence (DNA): TGCGCCAGCAGCTCTGGGGGACACACACAAAACACTGAAGCTTTCTTT. Residues: CASSSGGHTQNTEAFF.

The chain joins TRBV5-4 to TRBJ2-1, with a tentative D call TRBD1 (5 bases). CDR3 length: 16 amino acids. In germline, CDR1 is SGHNT, CDR2 YYREEE (reference sequence). V lost 3 bases, J lost 8 bases, and 21 bases lay in between. CDR3: CASSSTLGRARDEQFF. CDR3 coding DNA: TGTGCCAGCAGCTCAACCCTAGGACGCGCCAGGGATGAGCAGTTCTTC. Together with reference TRBV5-4 and TRBJ2-1, the CDR3 gives the full variable domain: ETGVTQSPTHLIKTRGQQVTLRCSSQSGHNTVSWYQQALGQGPQFIFQYYREEENGRGNFPPRFSGLQFPNYSSELNVNALELDDSALYLCASSSTLGRARDEQFFGPGTRLTVL.

J is TRBJ2-1 and V is TRBV7-2; TRBD2 agrees at 13 bases. CDR3 size: 15 residues. With 5 bases clipped from V and 8 bases from J, the junction kept 6 bases outside the gene matches. CDR1 and CDR2 from the germline V gene are SGHTA and FQGNSA. The CDR3 sequence is CASSVTSGGAYEQFF. The DNA for the CDR3 is TGTGCCAGCAGCGTCACTAGCGGGGGGGCCTATGAGCAGTTCTTC.

The genes are TRBV15 and TRBJ2-5; D gene uncertain. The length of the CDR3 is 13 residues. The V and J ends lost 3 bases and 3 bases respectively, with 8 bases between them. Per germline, CDR1 LNHNV and CDR2 YYDKDF (reference sequence). The CDR3 is CATSRQAKETQYF. In nucleotides, the CDR3 is TGTGCCACCAGCAGGCAGGCGAAAGAGACCCAGTACTTC.

The CDR3 DNA reads as TGTGCCAGTAGTATAGAAGGGACAGGGGTTCAGCCCCAGCATTTT. Translation: CASSIEGTGVQPQHF. The chain has TRBV19 and TRBJ1-5, with TRBD1 matching over 10 bases. V dropped 0 bases and J dropped 6; count of bases not matched to a gene: 2. Germline assignment: CDR1 LNHDA and CDR2 SQIVND (reference sequence). This CDR3 region has 15 residues.

CDR3 loop: CASSRSGTDNTDTQYF. In nucleotides, the CDR3 is TGTGCCAGCAGCCGATCAGGGACAGACAACACAGATACGCAGTATTTT. The V gene is TRBV28, the J gene TRBJ2-3, with 7 bases that match TRBD1. Germline CDR1 and CDR2: MDHEN and SYDVKM. V dropped 6 bases and J dropped 2; count of bases not matched to a gene: 11. The CDR3 totals 16 residues.

The CDR3 spells CASSQVGQGGEKLFF. In DNA form, the CDR3 reads TGTGCCAGCAGCCAAGTCGGCCAGGGTGGCGAAAAACTGTTTTTT. This chain connects TRBV4-2 to TRBJ1-4; D might be TRBD1 (5 bases). Trimming took 1 base from V and 8 from J, leaving 14 bases between them. Germline V lookup: CDR1 LGHNA, CDR2 YNFKEQ. This CDR3 comprises 15 residues.

CDR3 sequence: CASSPQASQNYGYTF. In DNA, the CDR3 is TGTGCCAGCAGCCCCCAGGCCAGCCAGAACTATGGCTACACCTTC. The chain couples TRBV7-2 to TRBJ1-2; D is undetermined. Germline V lookup: CDR1 SGHTA, CDR2 FQGNSA. The CDR3 has 15 residues. V lost 5 bases, J lost 2 bases, and 15 bases lay in between.

The gene calls are TRBV10-2 and TRBJ2-3; 8 bases align to TRBD1. The V gene end was trimmed by 6 bases and the J gene end by 3 bases; junction bases not matched to a gene: 8. The CDR3 totals 15 residues. Germline V gives CDR1 WSHSY, CDR2 SAAADI. The CDR3 DNA reads TGCGCCAGCAGACTTCTGTGGACAGGGACAGATACGCAGTATTTT. Protein: CASRLLWTGTDTQYF.